One T cell receptor (beta chain) is described in this entry. Its antigen is undetermined. Sequenced by immunoSEQ multiplex PCR; TCRdb stores in-frame clones only, minus some. The repertoire holds 90,000 to 95,000 clones, with approximately 86% as singletons. This sample is drawn from a study of T cells in localized non-small cell lung cancer. Study conclusions and caveats: Longer overall survival was associated with a higher density of T cells in the blood. Because researchers sequenced only one region of the tumor, heterogeneity is still possible. Uninvolved adjacent lung, not tumor, had the highest T cell clonality. The study detected a median roughly 56 of the top 100 tumor clones in adjacent lung.

CDR1 is SGDLS, CDR2 YYNGEE, per germline. This CDR3 is built from 14 residues. V lost 3 bases and J lost 8, with 17 bases in between. The gene calls are TRBV9 and TRBJ1-1; D might be TRBD1 (5 bases). This clonotype originated in a man aged 35 to 70 with stage I squamous cell lung carcinoma. Sample: peripheral blood, taken before any cancer treatment. CDR3 DNA sequence: TGTGCCAGCAGCGGGACTAGGGGTGGCTACGAAGCTTTCTTT. The encoded protein is CASSGTRGGYEAFF.